Listed below are T cell receptor beta chains from one sample, sequenced in a study of blood T cell repertoires in COVID-19. TCRdb's copy holds only in-frame clones and misses some; the assay was immunoSEQ multiplex PCR. The data hold about 110,000 clones, with roughly 84% observed a single time. What was sequenced was peripheral blood. The receptors here all came from a woman in her 50s with acute or convalescent COVID-19. CDR3s include the opening cysteine and the closing phenylalanine or tryptophan. A D gene is named only where the DNA matches it firmly. Part of the rows lack a size; the others show once, few, many or a class for expanded clones.

TRBJ1-1 TRBV3-1/TRBV3-2 - 12 - CASSQATGTAFF TGTGCCAGCAGCCAAGCTACAGGCACTGCTTTCTTT
TRBJ2-7 TRBV27 - 15 TRBD2 CASRLTSGGVGLQYF TGTGCCAGCAGGCTAACTAGCGGGGGGGTAGGATTACAGTACTTC
TRBJ1-1 TRBV5-8 once 12 - CASSQSKSEAFF TGTGCCAGCAGCCAATCTAAAAGTGAAGCTTTCTTT
TRBJ1-1 TRBV6-5 few 14 - CASSRGGGNTEAFF TGTGCCAGCAGTCGGGGAGGAGGGAACACTGAAGCTTTCTTT
TRBJ2-3 TRBV15 once 16 - CATSRGGGAPTDTQYF TGTGCCACCAGCAGAGGCGGCGGAGCTCCCACAGATACGCAGTATTTT
TRBJ1-4 TRBV6-5 - 14 - CASNIRGGDEKLFF TGTGCCAGCAATATTAGGGGGGGTGATGAAAAACTGTTTTTT
TRBJ1-3 TRBV10-2 - 12 - CASSELRDRFYF TGCGCCAGCAGTGAGCTCCGTGACAGGTTCTATTTT
TRBJ2-3 TRBV19 - 15 - CASSLPGSSTDTQYF TGTGCCAGTAGCCTACCCGGGTCTAGCACAGATACGCAGTATTTT
TRBJ1-2 TRBV27 - 13 - CASSFLQGYGYTF TGTGCCAGCAGTTTTTTACAGGGCTATGGCTACACCTTC
TRBJ1-3 TRBV3-1/TRBV3-2 few 15 - CASSQDKGRGNTIYF TGTGCCAGCAGCCAAGACAAAGGGAGAGGAAACACCATATATTTT
TRBJ1-1 TRBV11-3 - 14 TRBD1 CASSPTGTGREAFF TGTGCCAGCAGCCCCACCGGGACAGGGAGGGAAGCTTTCTTT
TRBJ1-2 TRBV30 - 12 - CAWTPRVYGYTF TGTGCCTGGACCCCGAGGGTTTATGGCTACACCTTC